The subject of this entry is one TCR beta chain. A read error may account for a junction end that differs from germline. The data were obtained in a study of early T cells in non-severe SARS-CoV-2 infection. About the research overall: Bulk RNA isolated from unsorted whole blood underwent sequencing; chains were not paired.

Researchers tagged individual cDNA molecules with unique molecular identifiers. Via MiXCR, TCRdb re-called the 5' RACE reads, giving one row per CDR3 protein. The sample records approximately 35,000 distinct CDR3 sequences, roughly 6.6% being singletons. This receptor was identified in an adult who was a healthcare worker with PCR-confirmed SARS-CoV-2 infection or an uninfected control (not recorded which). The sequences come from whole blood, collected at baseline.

In DNA, the CDR3 is TGTGACAGCAGCGGGGACAGCAATGAGCAGTTCTTC. Amino acid sequence: CDSSGDSNEQFF. The chain combines TRBV2 with TRBJ2-1; D may correspond to TRBD1 or TRBD2 (7 bases each). The V gene's germline CDR1 is SNHLY and CDR2 FYNNEI. The CDR3 has 12 amino acids.